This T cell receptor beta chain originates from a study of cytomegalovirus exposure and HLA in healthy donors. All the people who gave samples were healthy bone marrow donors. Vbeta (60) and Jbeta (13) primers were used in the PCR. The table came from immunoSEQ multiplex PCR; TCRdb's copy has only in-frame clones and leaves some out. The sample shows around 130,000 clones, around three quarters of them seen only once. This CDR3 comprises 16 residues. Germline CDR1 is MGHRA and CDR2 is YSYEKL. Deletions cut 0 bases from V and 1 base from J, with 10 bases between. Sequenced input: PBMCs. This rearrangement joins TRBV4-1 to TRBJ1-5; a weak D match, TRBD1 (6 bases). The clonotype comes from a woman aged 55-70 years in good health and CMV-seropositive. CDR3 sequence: CASSQEGAGSNQPQHF. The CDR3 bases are TGCGCCAGCAGCCAAGAGGGGGCAGGGAGCAATCAGCCCCAGCATTTT.